The next 22 T cell receptor beta chains were all read from a single sample in a study of blood T cell repertoires in COVID-19. Generated by immunoSEQ multiplex PCR, the TCRdb table keeps only in-frame clones and is missing some. The table includes 330,000 or so clones, more than 75% detected once. The material sequenced was PBMCs or T cells enriched from blood (not recorded which). The source is a man aged 35 to 55 in a cohort exposed to, infected with or recovered from COVID-19 (not recorded which).

The chain employs TRBV7-2 and TRBJ2-2; D perhaps matches TRBD1 (5 bases). Trimming took off 5 bases at V and 2 bases at J, with 15 bases between the two ends. Germline values: CDR1 SGHTA, CDR2 FQGNSA. The CDR3 consists of 16 residues. The CDR3 DNA follows: TGTGCCAGCAGCCCGACGCGACAGTTCAACACCGGGGAGCTGTTTTTT. This encodes CASSPTRQFNTGELFF. The full variable domain, completed using reference TRBV7-2 and TRBJ2-2, is GAGVSQSPSNKVTEKGKDVELRCDPISGHTALYWYRQSLGQGLEFLIYFQGNSAPDKSGLPSDRFSAERTGGSVSTLTIQRTQQEDSAVYLCASSPTRQFNTGELFFGEGSRLTVL.

This clone came up once. V is TRBV28 and J is TRBJ2-5; a possible D gene is TRBD2 (5 bases). The germline gives CDR1 MDHEN, CDR2 SYDVKM. The CDR3 is 14 amino acids. The V end was cut by 7 bases, the J end by 6 bases, with 18 bases between. The CDR3 bases are TGTGCCAGCACTTCTACCATAGGCGGGCAGACCCAGTACTTC. Translating it yields CASTSTIGGQTQYF.

V usage is TRBV5-6 and J usage is TRBJ2-2; possibly TRBD1 for D (5 bases). The ends were cut back, 4 bases at V and 3 bases at J, with 7 bases in the middle. The CDR3 is made up of 13 amino acids. Germline V gene lookup returns CDR1 SGHDT and CDR2 YYEEEE. Here the CDR3 reads CASSRQHTGELFF. CDR3 nucleotide sequence: TGTGCCAGCAGCCGACAGCACACCGGGGAGCTGTTTTTT.

The CDR3 reads CASSQGAGSGELFF. The CDR3 DNA reads TGTGCCAGCAGCCAAGGGGCAGGTTCCGGGGAGCTGTTTTTT. The chain carries TRBV3-1 (or the pseudogene TRBV3-2) and TRBJ2-2; D is ambiguous. This CDR3 is 14 amino acids long. Germline CDR1 is LGHDT and CDR2 is YNNKEL (reference sequence). Trimming left V 1 base short and J 6 bases short, with 9 bases between.

The rearrangement links TRBV5-1 to TRBJ2-7; D is uncertain. Trimming removed 0 bases from V and 2 bases from J, with 6 bases in between. The CDR3 covers 13 residues. Germline lookup yields CDR1 SGHRS and CDR2 YFSETQ. The CDR3, as DNA: TGCGCCAGCAGCTTGGAACGGGCCTACGAGCAGTACTTC. Amino acids: CASSLERAYEQYF.

This clone was seen a handful of times. The chain uses TRBV7-9 and TRBJ2-4; D uncertain. CDR3 length equals 14 residues. Germline loops: CDR1 SEHNR, CDR2 FQNEAQ (reference sequence). The ends were cut back, 5 bases at V and 0 bases at J, with 8 bases in the middle. For the CDR3, the DNA is TGTGCCAGCAGCGATACAATAGCCAAAAACATTCAGTACTTC. Its translation: CASSDTIAKNIQYF. The full variable domain, in which reference TRBV7-9 and TRBJ2-4 provide the parts outside the CDR3, is DTGVSQNPRHKITKRGQNVTFRCDPISEHNRLYWYRQTLGQGPEFLTYFQNEAQLEKSRLLSDRFSAERPKGSFSTLEIQRTEQGDSAMYLCASSDTIAKNIQYFGAGTRLSVL.

V and J are TRBV5-1 and TRBJ1-1; D not certain. This CDR3 is 15 amino acids long. Germline loops: CDR1 SGHRS, CDR2 YFSETQ. Trimming shortened V by 0 bases and J by 1 base, and 10 bases separated the two germline ends. CDR3 sequence reads: CASSLDTGRNTEAFF. In DNA, the CDR3 is TGCGCCAGCAGCTTGGATACGGGTCGGAACACTGAAGCTTTCTTT.

CDR3 region: CASSLSRDKETQYF. The CDR3 DNA is TGCGCCAGCAGCTTGTCTCGGGACAAAGAGACCCAGTACTTC. This chain connects TRBV5-1 to TRBJ2-5; weak D call: TRBD1 (6 bases). The germline V gene has CDR1 SGHRS and CDR2 YFSETQ. With 1 base removed from V and 3 bases from J, the gap between germline ends came to 10 bases. CDR3 length: 14 amino acids.

This chain joins TRBV6-5 and TRBJ1-4; 7 positions match TRBD1. Germline CDR1 is MNHEY and CDR2 is SVGAGI. Trimming took 4 bases from V and 0 from J; bases not matched to a gene: 2. This CDR3 is 15 amino acids long. CDR3 region: CASSSGTATNEKLFF. The CDR3 bases are TGTGCCAGCAGTTCCGGGACAGCAACTAATGAAAAACTGTTTTTT.

The genes are TRBV5-1 and TRBJ1-4; D is perhaps TRBD1 (5 bases). CDR1 is SGHRS and CDR2 is YFSETQ in the germline V gene. The V end lost 4 bases, the J end lost 2 bases, and 12 bases lay between the germline ends. This CDR3 region has 15 residues. This CDR3 reads CASSLTEGTNEKLFF. The CDR3 region has the DNA TGCGCCAGCAGCCTGACGGAGGGGACTAATGAAAAACTGTTTTTT.

The rearrangement links TRBV6-5 to TRBJ2-7; maybe TRBD2 (6 bases). The germline V gene encodes CDR1 MNHEY and CDR2 SVGAGI. The length of the CDR3 is 15 residues. The V and J ends lost 0 bases and 2 bases respectively, with 11 bases between them. The CDR3 sequence is CASSYSTGDPYEQYF. CDR3 coding DNA: TGTGCCAGCAGTTACTCGACGGGAGACCCCTACGAGCAGTACTTC.

The sample holds one count of this clone. V is TRBV6-5 and J is TRBJ2-3; a possible D gene is TRBD1 (5 bases). There are 12 residues in the CDR3. The V gene lost 7 bases and the J gene lost 8 bases, with 13 bases spanning the gap. CDR1 is MNHEY and CDR2 is SVGAGI in the germline V gene. The CDR3 sequence: CASTFWQGTQYF. The CDR3, as DNA: TGTGCCAGCACCTTTTGGCAGGGTACGCAGTATTTT.

The chain joins TRBV3-1 (or the pseudogene TRBV3-2) to TRBJ2-7; TRBD2 matches at 12 bases. Germline CDR1 and CDR2: LGHDT and YNNKEL (reference sequence). The CDR3 spans 14 residues. V was pared by 6 bases and J by 3 bases, with 3 bases of the junction left unmatched. The CDR3 loop reads CASRQLAGGYEQYF. CDR3 DNA sequence: TGTGCCAGCAGGCAACTAGCGGGGGGCTACGAGCAGTACTTC.

This chain connects TRBV3-1 (or the pseudogene TRBV3-2) to TRBJ1-5, with TRBD1 identical over 7 bases. Germline V gives CDR1 LGHDT, CDR2 YNNKEL (reference sequence). The CDR3 is made up of 16 amino acids. V lost 3 bases and J lost 3; bases outside the gene matches: 8. CDR3 amino acids: CASSQRSGTDNQPQHF. The CDR3 DNA is TGTGCCAGCAGCCAGAGATCCGGGACAGACAATCAGCCCCAGCATTTT.

The chain has TRBV5-1 and TRBJ1-6; TRBD1 matches 8 bases. The CDR3 is made up of 15 amino acids. Germline CDR1 reads SGHRS; CDR2 reads YFSETQ. J lost 10 bases, V lost 1 base, and 7 bases had no gene match. The CDR3 sequence is CASSLTTGAESPLHF. The CDR3 DNA is TGCGCCAGCAGCTTGACGACAGGGGCTGAATCACCCCTCCACTTT.

V gene TRBV5-1 combines with J gene TRBJ1-1; TRBD1 matches at 7 bases. Germline assignment: CDR1 SGHRS and CDR2 YFSETQ. The CDR3 loop spans 15 amino acids. V was pared by 0 bases and J by 1 base, with 3 bases of the junction left unmatched. This chain's CDR3 is CASSLAGTENTEAFF. The CDR3 nucleotides are TGCGCCAGCAGCTTGGCCGGGACAGAGAACACTGAAGCTTTCTTT.

This chain connects TRBV27 to TRBJ2-7, with TRBD2 identical over 9 bases. Germline CDR1 is MNHEY and CDR2 is SMNVEV (reference sequence). The junction had 8 bases not matched to a gene; V was cut back by 11 bases and J by 0 bases. This CDR3 region has 14 residues. This CDR3 reads CAAKRLADSYEQYF. Here the CDR3 DNA reads TGTGCCGCGAAGAGACTAGCGGACTCCTACGAGCAGTACTTC.

The chain couples TRBV18 to TRBJ1-5; D is ambiguous. CDR1 is KGHSH and CDR2 is LQKENI in the germline V gene. This CDR3 has 14 amino acids. Deletions cut 2 bases from V and 9 bases from J, with 14 bases between. The CDR3 here is CASSPGPAVGPQHF. The CDR3 bases are TGTGCCAGCTCACCAGGTCCGGCGGTGGGGCCCCAGCATTTT.

The chain has TRBV19 and TRBJ1-2, with D tentatively TRBD1 (6 bases). Between the trimmed V and J ends, which lost 9 bases and 2 bases, there was a span of 13 bases. The CDR3 loop spans 13 amino acids. In germline, CDR1 is LNHDA, CDR2 SQIVND (reference sequence). The CDR3 coding sequence is TGTGCCAGCGCAGGGGTAGCCAACTATGGCTACACCTTC. Encoded protein: CASAGVANYGYTF.

The CDR3 is CASNQRSSGNTIYF. CDR3 nucleotide sequence: TGTGCCAGCAACCAGCGGAGCTCTGGAAACACCATATATTTT. The rearrangement links TRBV28 to TRBJ1-3, with no clear D. This CDR3 comprises 14 residues. Germline-derived CDR1 and CDR2 are MDHEN and SYDVKM. Deletions cut 7 bases from V and 0 bases from J, with 10 bases between.

DNA of the CDR3: TGTGCCAGCAGTGAATTAACGGGAGTAAATGAGCAGTTCTTC. Protein sequence: CASSELTGVNEQFF. The V call is TRBV2, the J call TRBJ2-1; tentative D call: TRBD2 (6 bases). The CDR3 length is 14 residues. V was trimmed by 2 bases and J by 7 bases, leaving 12 bases between them. The germline gives CDR1 SNHLY, CDR2 FYNNEI.

This chain uses TRBV24-1 with TRBJ2-1; the D gene is possibly TRBD2 (5 bases). Germline assignment: CDR1 KGHDR and CDR2 SFDVKD. This CDR3 spans 13 amino acids. V shed 4 bases and J shed 7 bases, with 10 bases lying between them. The CDR3 DNA follows: TGTGCCACCAGTGAACCTACTAGAAATGAGCAGTTCTTC. Translated: CATSEPTRNEQFF.